This T cell receptor (beta chain) was captured in a study of blood T cell repertoires in COVID-19. Study overall: There were acute and convalescent COVID-19 samples, and they came from the United States, Italy and Spain. Sources were T cells, B-cell-depleted T cells, or PBMCs; the material itself was cDNA or gDNA.

Authors' methods: Nucleated cell number was recorded as an estimate derived from reference gene primer amplification. Repertoires were generated with immunoSEQ multiplex PCR, while TCRdb's copy carries only in-frame clones and drops some. V, J and clone size are taken as reported in that table, and D and trimming were inferred from the DNA itself. There are about 120,000 clones in the sample; more than 70% occur only once, and under 2.5% lies in the top ten. The junction had 3 bases not matched to a gene; V was cut back by 0 bases and J by 8 bases. The CDR3 length is 14 residues. In germline, CDR1 is LNHNV, CDR2 YYDKDF (reference sequence).

This receptor was taken from a man aged 65 to 79 with acute or convalescent COVID-19. The chain employs TRBV15 and TRBJ1-4; 7 bases align to TRBD1. The sample was peripheral blood. DNA for the CDR3: TGTGCCACCAGCAGAGAAGACAGGGCCGAAAAACTGTTTTTT. This translates into CATSREDRAEKLFF.